The clone carrying this TCR beta chain was found a few times. Each CDR3 protein is one row after TCRdb ran MiXCR on the 5' RACE reads. The data show fewer than 600,000 distinct CDR3 sequences, with less than 25% seen just once and under 8.5% held by the top ten. Per germline, CDR1 SEHNR and CDR2 FQNEAQ (reference sequence). V lost 5 bases and J lost 4, with 25 bases in between. The CDR3 has 18 residues. The data belong to a study of T-cell memory formation after mild COVID-19. The specimen sequenced was PBMCs or a T cell subset sorted from them (not recorded which). This sequence joins TRBV7-9 and TRBJ2-3; a weak D match, TRBD2 (6 bases). This clonotype was obtained from an adult woman who had mild COVID-19 (a few samples of this study predate the infection). Cell type and time point are not known. The CDR3 sequence is CASSPMRKNSGIADTQYF. The CDR3 bases are TGTGCCAGCAGCCCCATGAGAAAAAATAGCGGAATAGCAGATACGCAGTATTTT.